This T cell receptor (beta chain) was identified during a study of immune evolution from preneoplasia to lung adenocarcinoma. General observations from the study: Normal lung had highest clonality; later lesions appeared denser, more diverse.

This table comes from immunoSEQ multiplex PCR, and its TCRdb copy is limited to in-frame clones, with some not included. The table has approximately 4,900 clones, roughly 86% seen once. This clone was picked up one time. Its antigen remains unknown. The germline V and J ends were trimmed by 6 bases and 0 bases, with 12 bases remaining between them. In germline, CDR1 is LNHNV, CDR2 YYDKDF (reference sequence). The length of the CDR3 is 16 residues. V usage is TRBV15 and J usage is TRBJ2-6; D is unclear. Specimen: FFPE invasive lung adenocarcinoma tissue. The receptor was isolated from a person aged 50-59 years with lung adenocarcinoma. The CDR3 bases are TGTGCCACCAGTTTAGGCAGAGACTCTGGGGCCAACGTCCTGACTTTC. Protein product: CATSLGRDSGANVLTF.